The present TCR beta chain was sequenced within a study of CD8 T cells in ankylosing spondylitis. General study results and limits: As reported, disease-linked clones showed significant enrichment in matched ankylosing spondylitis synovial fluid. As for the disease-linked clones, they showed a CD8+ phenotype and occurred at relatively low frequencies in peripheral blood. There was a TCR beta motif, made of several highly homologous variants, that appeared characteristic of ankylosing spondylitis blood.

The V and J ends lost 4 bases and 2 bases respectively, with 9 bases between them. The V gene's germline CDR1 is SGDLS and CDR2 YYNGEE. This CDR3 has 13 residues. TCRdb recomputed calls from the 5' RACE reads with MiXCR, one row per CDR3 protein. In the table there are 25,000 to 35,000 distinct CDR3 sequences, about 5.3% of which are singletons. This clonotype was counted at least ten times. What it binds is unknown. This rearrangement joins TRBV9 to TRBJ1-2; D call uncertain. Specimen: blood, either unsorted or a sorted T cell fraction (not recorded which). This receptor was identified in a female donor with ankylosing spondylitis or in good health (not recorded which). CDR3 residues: CASSRDSNYGYTF. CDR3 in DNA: TGTGCCAGCAGCCGTGACTCAAACTATGGCTACACCTTC.